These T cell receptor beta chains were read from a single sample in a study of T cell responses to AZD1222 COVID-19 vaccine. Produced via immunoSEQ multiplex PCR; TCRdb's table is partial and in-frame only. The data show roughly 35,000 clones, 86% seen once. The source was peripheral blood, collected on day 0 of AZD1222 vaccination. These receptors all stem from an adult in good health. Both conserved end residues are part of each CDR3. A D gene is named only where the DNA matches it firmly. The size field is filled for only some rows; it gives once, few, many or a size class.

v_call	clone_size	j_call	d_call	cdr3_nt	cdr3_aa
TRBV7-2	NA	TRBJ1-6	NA	TGTGCCAGCAGCTTCGCAGGAGCTTCACCCCTCCACTTT	CASSFAGASPLHF
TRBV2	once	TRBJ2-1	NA	TGTGCCAGCACAATCCCCGGGGGAAGGAATGAGCAGTTCTTC	CASTIPGGRNEQFF
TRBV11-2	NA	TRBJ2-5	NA	TGTGCCAGCAGCTTAGGTGCGGGGCAAGAGACCCAGTACTTC	CASSLGAGQETQYF
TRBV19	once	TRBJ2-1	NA	TGTGCCAGTAGTGCCAACAGGGATAGGAATGAGCAGTTCTTC	CASSANRDRNEQFF
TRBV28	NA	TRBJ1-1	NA	TGTGCCAGCAGTTTACCCGGGATGAACACTGAAGCTTTCTTT	CASSLPGMNTEAFF
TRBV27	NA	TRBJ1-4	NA	TGTGCCAGCAGAAGGGGGTATGAAAAACTGTTTTTT	CASRRGYEKLFF
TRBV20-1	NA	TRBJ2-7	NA	TGCAGTGCTAGACACTACGAGCAGTACTTC	CSARHYEQYF
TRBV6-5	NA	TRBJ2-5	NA	TGTGCCAGCAGGAGGGAGTTAATGGAGACCCAGTACTTC	CASRRELMETQYF
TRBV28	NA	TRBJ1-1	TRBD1	TGTGCCAGCAGCAGGGGGCAAGGCGTCACTGAAGCTTTCTTT	CASSRGQGVTEAFF
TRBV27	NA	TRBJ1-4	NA	TGTGCCAGCAGTCCTAATTGGGGCGGGGGGCGGTATGAACAACTGTTTTTT	CASSPNWGGGRYEQLFF
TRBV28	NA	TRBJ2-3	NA	TGTGCCAGCAAAGGTCCTTACACAGATACGCAGTATTTT	CASKGPYTDTQYF
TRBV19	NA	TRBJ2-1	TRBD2	TGTGCCAGTAGTATAGACCGTAGCGGGGGGCCTACCTACAATGAGCAGTTCTTC	CASSIDRSGGPTYNEQFF
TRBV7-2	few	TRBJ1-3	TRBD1	TGTGCCAGCAGCTCCCAACCCGGGACAGGGACGGGAAACACCATATATTTT	CASSSQPGTGTGNTIYF
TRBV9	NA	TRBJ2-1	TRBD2	TGTGCCAGCAGCGACTCCCTGACTAGCGGGACGTACAATGAGCAGTTCTTC	CASSDSLTSGTYNEQFF
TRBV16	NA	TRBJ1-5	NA	TGTGCCAGCAGCCAATCGGACGGTCACCCGAGCAATCAGCCCCAGCATTTT	CASSQSDGHPSNQPQHF
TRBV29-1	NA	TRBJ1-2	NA	TGCAGCGTTGAAGTGGGGGGGAACTACACCTTC	CSVEVGGNYTF
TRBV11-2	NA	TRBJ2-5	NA	TGTGCCAGCAGCTTAGGCTTGAGGGGCGCGGAGACCCAGTACTTC	CASSLGLRGAETQYF
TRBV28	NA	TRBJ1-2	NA	TGTGCCAGCAGTCAGGCCGGACAGAGCTATGGCTATGGCTACACCTTC	CASSQAGQSYGYGYTF
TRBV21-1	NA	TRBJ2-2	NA	TGTGCCAGCAGCAAAGTTGGAAGACTAGCGGCCAACACCGGGGAGCTGTTTTTT	CASSKVGRLAANTGELFF
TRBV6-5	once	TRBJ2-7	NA	TGTGCCAGCGGAAGCATAAGGGACGAGCAGTACTTC	CASGSIRDEQYF
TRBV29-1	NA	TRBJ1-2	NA	TGCAGCGTTGACCCGGGGAGGGGTGGCTACACCTTC	CSVDPGRGGYTF
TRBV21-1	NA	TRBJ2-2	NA	TGTGCCAGCAGCAAAGATGGGGGCAGCGGGAAAATCGGGGAGCTGTTTTTT	CASSKDGGSGKIGELFF
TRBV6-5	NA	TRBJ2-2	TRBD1	TGTGCCGGCCGACAGGGAACAGACACCGGGGAGCTGTTTTTT	CAGRQGTDTGELFF
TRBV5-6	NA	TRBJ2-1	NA	TGTGCCAGCAGTTCCTATACAGTCGCTAACAATGAGCAGTTCTTC	CASSSYTVANNEQFF
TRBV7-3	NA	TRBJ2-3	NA	TGTGCCAGCAGCCCGGGACGGGGTAACACAGATACGCAGTATTTT	CASSPGRGNTDTQYF
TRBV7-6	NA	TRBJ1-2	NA	TGTGCCAGCAGCTTAGGGGGCCAGGGGCCGGGTGGCTACACCTTC	CASSLGGQGPGGYTF
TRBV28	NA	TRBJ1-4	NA	TGTGCCAGCAGTTTCTCGACAAGCCGTAATGAAAAACTGTTTTTT	CASSFSTSRNEKLFF
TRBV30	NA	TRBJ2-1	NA	TGTGCCTGGACAGGGTCGGGCAATGAGCAGTTCTTC	CAWTGSGNEQFF
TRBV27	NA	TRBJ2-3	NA	TGTGCCAGCAGTCCCGGTCGCCCGACGGAGTATTTT	CASSPGRPTEYF
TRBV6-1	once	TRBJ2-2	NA	TGTGCCAGCAGTGGGTCCCGGCAGTCAACCGCGAACACCGGGGAGCTGTTTTTT	CASSGSRQSTANTGELFF
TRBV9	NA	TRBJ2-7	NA	TGTGCCAGCAGCGTAGAGGGCGAGTGGTCTATGCAGTACTTC	CASSVEGEWSMQYF
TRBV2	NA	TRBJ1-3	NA	TGTGCCAGCAGTGTATCCACCTCTGGAAACACCATATATTTT	CASSVSTSGNTIYF
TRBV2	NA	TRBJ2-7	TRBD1	TGTGCCAGCAGACTGACAGGGTATAGTTTGGGGCAGTACTTC	CASRLTGYSLGQYF
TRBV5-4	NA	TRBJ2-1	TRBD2	TGTGCCAGCAGCTTGACTAGCGGGATCTATGAGCAGTTCTTC	CASSLTSGIYEQFF
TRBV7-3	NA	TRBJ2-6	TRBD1	TGTGCCAGCAGCCAGACAGGGGTAACTGGGGCCAACGTCCTGACTTTC	CASSQTGVTGANVLTF
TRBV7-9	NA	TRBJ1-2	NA	TGTGCCAGCAGCCGCCAGGGTTTCTATGGCTACACCTTC	CASSRQGFYGYTF
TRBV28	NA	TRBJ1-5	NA	TGTGCCAGCAGTTCCCGGGCCAATCAGCCCCAGCATTTT	CASSSRANQPQHF
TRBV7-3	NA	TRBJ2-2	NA	TGTGCCAGCAGCTTAGAATTCGGCACCGGGGAGCTGTTTTTT	CASSLEFGTGELFF
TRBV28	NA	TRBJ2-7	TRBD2	TGTGCCAGCAGTAGATGGGCTAGCGGGAGAGTCGAGCAGTACTTC	CASSRWASGRVEQYF
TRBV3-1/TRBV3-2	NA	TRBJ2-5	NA	TGTGCCAGCAGCCAAAAGGGATGGGAGACCCAGTACTTC	CASSQKGWETQYF
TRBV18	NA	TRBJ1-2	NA	TGTGCCAGCTCACCTCCTCCCTCCGATCTAGGGGGGGTCGGCTATGGCTACACCTTC	CASSPPPSDLGGVGYGYTF